This T cell receptor (beta chain) is from a study of blood T cell repertoires in COVID-19. The CDR3 loop spans 18 amino acids. Germline-derived CDR1 and CDR2 are LNHDA and SQIVND (reference sequence). V lost 3 bases and J lost 0, with 15 bases in between. Data came from immunoSEQ multiplex PCR; TCRdb stores just in-frame clones and leaves some out. The sample has more than 100,000 clones, around 90% seen once. The TCR sequence derives from a woman older than 75 in a cohort sampled during active COVID-19. The rearrangement joins TRBV19 to TRBJ2-6; a possible D gene is TRBD2 (6 bases). Sequenced input: peripheral blood. The CDR3 DNA follows: TGTGCCAGTAGTATTTTCGCGGGACCGAGCTCTGGGGCCAACGTCCTGACTTTC. It codes for CASSIFAGPSSGANVLTF.